The sequence of this TCR beta chain was determined in a study of beta chain features in type 1 diabetes. CDR1 is KGHSH, CDR2 LQKENI, per germline. CDR3 length equals 11 residues. The V gene lost 6 bases and the J gene lost 3 bases, with 5 bases spanning the gap. Investigators reverse transcribed all isolated RNA, so they sequenced expressed TCRB transcripts. TCRdb keeps only in-frame clones here, not all; method: immunoSEQ multiplex PCR. The table shows some 330,000 clones, with more than 9.5% occurring only once. This clone was observed a handful of times. The chain has TRBV18 and TRBJ2-5; no reliable D call. The sequencing input was naive CD4+ T cells from blood. The source of this sequence is a woman aged 25 to 39 in good health. CDR3 coding DNA: TGTGCCAGCTCGTTCGAAGAGACCCAGTACTTC. Its translation is CASSFEETQYF.